The clone carrying this T cell receptor (beta chain) was counted only a few times. Its target is not known. The entry originates in a study of T cells in Graves' hyperthyroidism and ophthalmopathy. Study-wide points: Blood also showed most of the thyroid clonotypes that were expanded above 0.001.

Uncontrolled infection, other autoimmune disease, pregnancy or lactation led to exclusion. Thyroid ultrasound and orbital computed tomography, with clinical symptoms and serum thyroxine and TRAb, informed diagnoses. Regions amplified from RNA transcripts were the TCR beta CDR3 regions. Researchers ran a first-round RT-PCR on the TCR CDR3 using the HTBI primer set. TCRdb redid the calling of the multiplex PCR reads with MiXCR, one entry per CDR3 protein. The sample has 300,000 to 450,000 distinct CDR3 sequences; about 15% are singletons. The CDR3 consists of 15 residues. Germline loops: CDR1 DFQATT, CDR2 SNEGSKA (reference sequence). Trimming took off 3 bases at V and 7 bases at J, with 18 bases between the two ends.

Input material: blood. This TCR came from a woman between 25 and 40 years old with Graves' hyperthyroidism. The chain employs TRBV20-1 and TRBJ1-4; D gene ambiguous. CDR3 nucleotides: TGCAGTGCTAGGCGAGAGAATAGGGTTACTGAAAAACTGTTTTTT. Encoded protein: CSARRENRVTEKLFF.